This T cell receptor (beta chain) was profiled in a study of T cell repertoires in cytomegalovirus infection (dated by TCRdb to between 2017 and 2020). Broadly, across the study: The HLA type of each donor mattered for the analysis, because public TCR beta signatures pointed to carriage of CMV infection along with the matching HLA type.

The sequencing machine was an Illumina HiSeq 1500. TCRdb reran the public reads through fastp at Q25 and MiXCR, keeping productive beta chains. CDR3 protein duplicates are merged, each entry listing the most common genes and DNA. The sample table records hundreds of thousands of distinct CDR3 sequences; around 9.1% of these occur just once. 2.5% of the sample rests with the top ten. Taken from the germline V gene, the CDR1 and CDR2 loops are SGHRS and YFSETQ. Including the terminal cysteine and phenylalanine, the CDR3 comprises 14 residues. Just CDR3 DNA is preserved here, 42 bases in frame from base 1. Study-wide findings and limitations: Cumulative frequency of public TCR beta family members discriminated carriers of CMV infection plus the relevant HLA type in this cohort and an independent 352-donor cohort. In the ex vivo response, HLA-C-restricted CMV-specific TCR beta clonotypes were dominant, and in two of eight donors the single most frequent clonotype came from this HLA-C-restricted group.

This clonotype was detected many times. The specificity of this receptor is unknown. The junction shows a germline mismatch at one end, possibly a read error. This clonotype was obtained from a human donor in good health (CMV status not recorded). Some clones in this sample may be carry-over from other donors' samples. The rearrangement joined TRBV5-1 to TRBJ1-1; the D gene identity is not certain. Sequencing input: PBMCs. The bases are TGTGCCAGCAGCTTAGAAGGGAGGAACACTGAAGCTTTCTTT. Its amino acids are CASSLEGRNTEAFF.